This passage covers 29 T cell receptor beta chains from one sample sequenced in a study of shared clonotypes between healthy human individuals. Clones were read by immunoSEQ multiplex PCR, and TCRdb kept only the in-frame ones, dropping some. The sample contains approximately 1.9 million clones, 93% of which appear only once. In the naive CD8 group, cells lacked CD45RO and were positively selected for CCR7, so terminally differentiated effector memory CD45RA+ cells were left out. The sequencing input was naive CD8+ T cells from PBMCs. Receptors were obtained from a man aged 18 to 29 in good health. Some clones in this sample may be carry-over from other donors' samples.

V usage is TRBV27 and J usage is TRBJ2-2, with a tentative D call TRBD2 (6 bases). The CDR3 totals 16 residues. V was shortened by 6 bases and J by 6 bases, with 20 bases between the two germline ends. Germline V gives CDR1 MNHEY, CDR2 SMNVEV (reference sequence). CDR3 loop: CASSPSSGEFPGELFF. CDR3 nucleotides: TGTGCCAGCAGCCCGTCCTCGGGGGAATTCCCCGGGGAGCTGTTTTTT.

CDR3 in DNA: TGCGCCAGCAGTCCGGACGGTTTTGGAGAGCAGTACTTC. Translation gives CASSPDGFGEQYF. This chain links TRBV5-1 with TRBJ2-7; D gene uncertain. Trimming cost V 5 bases and J 7 bases, with 16 bases left between them. CDR1 is SGHRS, CDR2 YFSETQ, per germline. This CDR3 comprises 13 residues.

This clone was observed a handful of times. J is TRBJ2-7 and V is TRBV4-2; D not certain. The germline V and J ends were trimmed by 1 base and 4 bases, with 11 bases remaining between them. CDR3 size: 14 residues. The germline V gene has CDR1 LGHNA and CDR2 YNFKEQ. CDR3 protein: CASSQASSLYEQYF. DNA of the CDR3: TGTGCCAGCAGCCAAGCCTCCAGCCTGTACGAGCAGTACTTC.

The V gene is TRBV4-3, the J gene TRBJ1-1; the match to TRBD1 covers 8 bases. CDR3 length: 17 amino acids. Trimming cost V 0 bases and J 7 bases; bases outside gene matches: 13. Germline CDR1 reads LGHNA; CDR2 reads YSLEER. Here the CDR3 reads CASSQETTDRGDGEAFF. Here the CDR3 DNA reads TGCGCCAGCAGCCAAGAAACCACCGACAGGGGAGACGGTGAAGCTTTCTTT.

V usage is TRBV5-4 and J usage is TRBJ1-2; 9 positions agree with TRBD1. CDR1 and CDR2 (germline): SGHNT, YYREEE (reference sequence). The trim removed 4 bases at V and 8 bases at J, leaving 12 bases unmatched. There are 15 residues in the CDR3. CDR3 coding DNA: TGTGCCAGCAGCAGGTGGGACAGGGTGGTAGACGGCTACACCTTC. Translating gives CASSRWDRVVDGYTF.

The V gene is TRBV13, the J gene TRBJ2-5; 12 nucleotides align to TRBD2. Germline CDR1 PRHDT, CDR2 FYEKMQ (reference sequence). The V and J ends lost 5 bases and 5 bases, in that order; junction bases with no gene match: 9. The CDR3 length is 16 residues. The DNA for the CDR3 is TGTGCCAGCAGCCTACTAGCGGGAGGAACCTGGGAGACCCAGTACTTC. It codes for CASSLLAGGTWETQYF.

This chain links TRBV4-2 with TRBJ2-1; 9 bases fit TRBD2. The CDR3 is 16 amino acids. Germline V gene lookup returns CDR1 LGHNA and CDR2 YNFKEQ. Trimming removed 3 bases from V and 6 bases from J; junction bases left unmatched: 9. CDR3 bases: TGTGCCAGCAGCCATTACCTTAGCGGGAGTGGCAATGAGCAGTTCTTC. It is translated as CASSHYLSGSGNEQFF.

The rearrangement uses TRBV4-2 and TRBJ2-7, with 7 bases identical to TRBD2. The V gene end was trimmed by 1 base and the J gene end by 0 bases; junction bases not matched to a gene: 6. The CDR3 has 16 amino acids. CDR1 is LGHNA and CDR2 is YNFKEQ in the germline V gene. The CDR3 loop reads CASSQAYREVSYEQYF. Here the CDR3 DNA reads TGTGCCAGCAGCCAAGCCTATCGGGAGGTCTCCTACGAGCAGTACTTC.

V is TRBV27 and J is TRBJ2-7; 8 bases agree with TRBD1. The ends lost 5 bases at V and 7 bases at J; junction bases unmatched: 13. Germline V gene data show CDR1 as MNHEY and CDR2 as SMNVEV (reference sequence). This CDR3 has 15 residues. CDR3 amino acids: CASSTRQGSLGEQYF. The CDR3 region has the DNA TGTGCCAGCAGTACCCGACAGGGGAGTTTGGGGGAGCAGTACTTC.

This chain joins TRBV27 and TRBJ2-7; 10 bases are shared with TRBD2. Germline V gene sequence: CDR1 MNHEY, CDR2 SMNVEV (reference sequence). Germline trimming cut 9 bases from V and 5 bases from J; bases unmatched to any gene: 10. This CDR3 comprises 14 residues. This CDR3 is CASTHIAGGNEQYF. CDR3 coding DNA: TGTGCCAGTACACATATAGCGGGAGGAAACGAGCAGTACTTC.

The J gene is TRBJ2-7, the V gene TRBV27; 10 bases agree with TRBD2. Germline lookup yields CDR1 MNHEY and CDR2 SMNVEV (reference sequence). The CDR3 runs to 15 residues. V shed 4 bases and J 2 bases; nucleotides not matched to a gene: 5. CDR3 coding DNA: TGTGCCAGCAGTTACGGGACTAGCGCGGCCTACGAGCAGTACTTC. It encodes CASSYGTSAAYEQYF.

V is TRBV27 and J is TRBJ2-2; 8 bases map to TRBD1. CDR1 is MNHEY, CDR2 SMNVEV, per germline (reference sequence). This CDR3 has 14 residues. Trimming removed 8 bases from V and 3 bases from J; junction bases left unmatched: 5. The CDR3 sequence: CASRATGDTGELFF. In DNA, the CDR3 is TGTGCCAGCCGAGCGACAGGGGACACCGGGGAGCTGTTTTTT.

The V and J genes are TRBV28 and TRBJ2-3; maybe TRBD2 (5 bases). Germline CDR1 reads MDHEN; CDR2 reads SYDVKM. The CDR3 has 15 residues. Trimming removed 3 bases from V and 3 bases from J, with 13 bases in between. The CDR3 is CASSFYGLATDTQYF. For the CDR3, the DNA is TGTGCCAGCAGTTTCTACGGACTGGCGACAGATACGCAGTATTTT.

A word on this clone: Other DNA variants within this sample encode the same CDR3. The DNA of the CDR3 is TGTGCCAGCAGCGTTGGTAGCGGGATATCCTACGAGCAGTACTTC. Its translation is CASSVGSGISYEQYF. This sequence joins TRBV9 and TRBJ2-7; TRBD2 aligns across 8 bases. V shed 2 bases, J shed 1 base, and the junction held 5 bases outside the gene matches. The CDR3 extends over 15 amino acids. Per germline, CDR1 SGDLS and CDR2 YYNGEE.

J is TRBJ2-2 and V is TRBV11-2; D call uncertain. V gave up 2 bases and J gave up 4 bases, with 11 bases separating them. This CDR3 has 15 residues. Looked up from germline, CDR1 is SGHAT and CDR2 is FQNNGV. DNA of the CDR3: TGTGCCAGCAGCTTATCGGCGCGACGCACCGGGGAGCTGTTTTTT. As protein: CASSLSARRTGELFF.

This clone was picked up one time. The rearrangement uses TRBV2 and TRBJ2-7, with D possibly matching TRBD2 (6 bases). The CDR3 extends over 15 amino acids. V was cut by 1 base and J by 7 bases, with 17 bases left in between. CDR1 and CDR2 (germline): SNHLY, FYNNEI. In DNA, the CDR3 is TGTGCCAGCAGTGAAGTCCAGCGGGTGGGCCAGGAGCAGTACTTC. This encodes CASSEVQRVGQEQYF.

V is TRBV28 and J is TRBJ1-1; D is uncertain. CDR3 length: 10 amino acids. V was pared by 7 bases and J by 8 bases, with 8 bases between. In germline, CDR1 is MDHEN, CDR2 SYDVKM. CDR3 nucleotides: TGTGCCAGCATGGGAGGAGAAGCTTTCTTT. This sequence encodes CASMGGEAFF. Full variable domain (missing parts from reference TRBV28 and TRBJ1-1): DVKVTQSSRYLVKRTGEKVFLECVQDMDHENMFWYRQDPGLGLRLIYFSYDVKMKEKGDIPEGYSVSREKKERFSLILESASTNQTSMYLCASMGGEAFFGQGTRLTVV.

The rearrangement links TRBV19 to TRBJ1-4; D possibly corresponds to TRBD1 (6 bases). From germline, CDR1 is LNHDA and CDR2 SQIVND (reference sequence). The CDR3 contains 14 residues. V gave up 3 bases and J gave up 4 bases, with 9 bases separating them. DNA of the CDR3: TGTGCCAGTAGTATTAGGGGGATTAATGAAAAACTGTTTTTT. This sequence encodes CASSIRGINEKLFF.

Remarks on this clone: At the DNA level, this CDR3 is encoded by other sequences in the same sample as well. The chain has TRBV28 and TRBJ2-7; 8 nucleotides align to TRBD1. The CDR3 runs 13 residues. Germline CDR1 is MDHEN and CDR2 is SYDVKM. J was trimmed by 3 bases and V by 5 bases; bases with no gene match: 3. The CDR3 is CASSPGQGYEQYF. CDR3 sequence (DNA): TGTGCCAGCAGTCCCGGACAGGGCTACGAGCAGTACTTC.

This chain uses TRBV4-3 with TRBJ2-1; 10 bases map to TRBD2. Germline CDR1 is LGHNA and CDR2 is YSLEER. The CDR3 consists of 19 residues. Trimming took 0 bases from V and 2 from J; bases not matched to a gene: 10. The CDR3 region is CASSQEIDPSGSPYNEQFF. The CDR3 DNA follows: TGCGCCAGCAGCCAAGAGATTGATCCTAGCGGGAGTCCCTACAATGAGCAGTTCTTC.

The chain couples TRBV15 to TRBJ1-5, with D maybe TRBD1 (6 bases). Trimming removed 1 base at V and 9 bases at J, with 16 bases between. In germline, CDR1 is LNHNV, CDR2 YYDKDF (reference sequence). The CDR3 has 15 amino acids. CDR3 loop: CATSRVLQGSLPQHF. Written as DNA, the CDR3 is TGTGCCACCAGCAGAGTCTTACAGGGTTCTTTGCCCCAGCATTTT.

This clone appeared once. Other DNA sequences in this specimen translate into the identical CDR3. The chain is built from TRBV7-9 and TRBJ2-3; no definite D call. Germline lookup yields CDR1 SEHNR and CDR2 FQNEAQ (reference sequence). Deletions cut 0 bases from V and 3 bases from J, with 4 bases between. The CDR3 has 13 amino acids. The CDR3 DNA reads TGTGCCAGCAGCTTAGCTCGGACAGATACGCAGTATTTT. This gives the protein CASSLARTDTQYF. Full variable domain (missing parts from reference TRBV7-9 and TRBJ2-3): DTGVSQNPRHKITKRGQNVTFRCDPISEHNRLYWYRQTLGQGPEFLTYFQNEAQLEKSRLLSDRFSAERPKGSFSTLEIQRTEQGDSAMYLCASSLARTDTQYFGPGTRLTVL.

This clone has just a few counts. This chain joins TRBV28 and TRBJ1-5, with D perhaps TRBD1 (5 bases). CDR3 length: 15 residues. The V and J ends lost 3 bases and 3 bases respectively, with 12 bases between them. Germline V lookup: CDR1 MDHEN, CDR2 SYDVKM. CDR3 bases: TGTGCCAGCAGTTTCCCCAGGGAACCCAATCAGCCCCAGCATTTT. Its translation: CASSFPREPNQPQHF.

V is TRBV28 and J is TRBJ2-5, with D maybe TRBD1 (5 bases). CDR1 is MDHEN, CDR2 SYDVKM, per germline. Trimming left V 8 bases short and J 1 base short, with 26 bases between. This CDR3 has 18 residues. CDR3 coding DNA: TGTGCCAGCCGCGACCCCCGCCCAGCCTACAGGACCCAAGAGACCCAGTACTTC. It yields the protein CASRDPRPAYRTQETQYF.

V gene TRBV14 combines with J gene TRBJ2-3; no firm D call. Trimming removed 2 bases at V and 2 bases at J, with 5 bases between. The CDR3 is 13 residues long. Germline-derived CDR1 and CDR2 are SGHDN and FVKESK. CDR3 coding DNA: TGTGCCAGCAGCCAATTCCTCACAGATACGCAGTATTTT. It yields the protein CASSQFLTDTQYF.

The rearrangement links TRBV29-1 to TRBJ1-2; maybe TRBD1 (5 bases). The CDR3 is 14 amino acids. Trimming took 3 bases from V and 3 from J, leaving 14 bases between them. From germline, CDR1 is SQVTM and CDR2 ANQGSEA. The CDR3 loop reads CSVEQRGSHYGYTF. CDR3 sequence (DNA): TGCAGCGTTGAGCAGCGGGGGTCCCACTATGGCTACACCTTC.

The rearrangement joins TRBV29-1 to TRBJ1-2; D uncertain. V was pared by 6 bases and J by 5 bases, with 10 bases between. CDR1 is SQVTM and CDR2 is ANQGSEA in the germline V gene. The CDR3 loop spans 11 amino acids. CDR3 sequence (DNA): TGCAGCGTCAGGACCCTATATGGCTACACCTTC. It encodes CSVRTLYGYTF. Combining the CDR3 with reference TRBV29-1 and TRBJ1-2 gives the whole variable domain SAVISQKPSRDICQRGTSLTIQCQVDSQVTMMFWYRQQPGQSLTLIATANQGSEATYESGFVIDKFPISRPNLTFSTLTVSNMSPEDSSIYLCSVRTLYGYTFGSGTRLTVV.

CDR3 sequence reads: CASSSSTDSYEQYF. In DNA, the CDR3 is TGTGCCAGCTCATCCTCGACCGACTCCTACGAGCAGTACTTC. The chain employs TRBV18 and TRBJ2-7; D is uncertain. The CDR3 length is 14 residues. Germline V gene data show CDR1 as KGHSH and CDR2 as LQKENI. V dropped 5 bases and J dropped 0 bases, with 11 bases sitting between them.

The chain carries TRBV27 and TRBJ1-1, with 9 bases matching TRBD1. The V gene end was trimmed by 4 bases and the J gene end by 0 bases; junction bases not matched to a gene: 6. Germline V gene lookup returns CDR1 MNHEY and CDR2 SMNVEV (reference sequence). The CDR3 has 16 residues. The CDR3 region has the DNA TGTGCCAGCAGTTCTTGGACAGGGGTCATGAACACTGAAGCTTTCTTT. Its protein is CASSSWTGVMNTEAFF.